These 20 T cell receptor beta chains were sequenced from one sample in a study of blood T cell repertoires in COVID-19. TCRdb's table, derived via immunoSEQ multiplex PCR, lists solely in-frame clones and lacks some. The sample gives 120,000 to 150,000 clones, more than 70% of which show up once; roughly 2% is in the top ten. Sequences were obtained from peripheral blood. These receptors came from a human donor in a cohort sampled during active COVID-19.

This chain joins TRBV30 and TRBJ2-1; perhaps TRBD2 as D (5 bases). Germline V lookup: CDR1 GTSNPN, CDR2 SVGIG (reference sequence). The CDR3 totals 15 residues. Trimming took off 3 bases at V and 0 bases at J, with 12 bases between the two ends. CDR3 protein: CAWRGDKNSYNEQFF. Here the CDR3 DNA reads TGTGCCTGGAGGGGAGACAAGAACTCCTACAATGAGCAGTTCTTC.

The chain combines TRBV6-1 with TRBJ2-7; D gene unclear. The CDR3 totals 16 residues. V was cut by 1 base and J by 2 bases, with 15 bases left in between. Germline CDR1 is MNHNS and CDR2 is SASEGT. CDR3 sequence: CASSEGRSHLTYEQYF. For the CDR3, the DNA is TGTGCCAGCAGTGAAGGTAGAAGCCACCTTACCTACGAGCAGTACTTC.

The chain has TRBV2 and TRBJ2-7; 8 nucleotides agree with TRBD1. V gave up 7 bases and J gave up 8 bases; unmatched junction bases: 19. The germline V gene encodes CDR1 SNHLY and CDR2 FYNNEI. The CDR3 has 16 residues. The CDR3: CASMGAADRVGYQQYF. The CDR3 bases are TGTGCCAGCATGGGGGCGGCGGACAGGGTCGGGTACCAGCAGTACTTC.

This clone was detected only a few times. This chain uses TRBV25-1 with TRBJ1-2; 7 bases are a match to TRBD1. This CDR3 comprises 14 residues. V shed 0 bases and J 4 bases; nucleotides not matched to a gene: 2. Germline V CDR1 and CDR2: MGHDK, SYGVNS. The DNA of the CDR3 is TGTGCCAGCAGTGAATATCCAGGGGGCTATGGCTACACCTTC. It specifies CASSEYPGGYGYTF.

The chain carries TRBV18 and TRBJ2-2; D is possibly TRBD1 (5 bases). Trimming removed 3 bases at V and 8 bases at J, with 7 bases between. CDR3 length: 12 amino acids. The germline CDR1 and CDR2 sequences are KGHSH and LQKENI. DNA for the CDR3: TGTGCCAGCTCACCGCGACAGGGGGAGCTGTTTTTT. Its translation is CASSPRQGELFF.

The V call is TRBV9, the J call TRBJ2-1; unclear D gene. V dropped 0 bases and J dropped 2 bases, with 18 bases sitting between them. The CDR3 totals 18 residues. Germline CDR1 and CDR2: SGDLS and YYNGEE. CDR3 sequence (DNA): TGTGCCAGCAGCGTAGGGGCGTCTTTAAATCGAGCCTACAATGAGCAGTTCTTC. This translates into CASSVGASLNRAYNEQFF.

In regard to this clone: The sample carries other DNA sequences with the same CDR3. This chain joins TRBV6-2 or TRBV6-3 and TRBJ2-1; D call uncertain. The CDR3 has 12 amino acids. Per germline, CDR1 MNHEY and CDR2 SVGEGT. V was clipped by 2 bases and J by 5 bases, with 4 bases between them. Here the CDR3 DNA reads TGTGCCAGCAGTTACCTTGACAATGAGCAGTTCTTC. Protein sequence: CASSYLDNEQFF.

This clone was observed a single time. V usage is TRBV4-2 and J usage is TRBJ1-3; D call uncertain. Trimming stripped 0 bases from V and 0 bases from J, with 9 bases between. Germline lookup yields CDR1 LGHNA and CDR2 YNFKEQ. The CDR3 has 16 amino acids. CDR3 in amino acids: CASSQDRTASGNTIYF. The CDR3 DNA reads as TGTGCCAGCAGCCAAGATAGAACAGCCTCTGGAAACACCATATATTTT.

V usage is TRBV19 and J usage is TRBJ2-5; the match to TRBD1 covers 7 bases. This CDR3 comprises 13 residues. Per the germline V gene, CDR1 is LNHDA and CDR2 is SQIVND (reference sequence). CDR3 nucleotides: TGTGCGACTGCGGACAGGCACCAAGAGACCCAGTACTTC. Translation: CATADRHQETQYF.

The chain employs TRBV28 and TRBJ1-5; 7 positions agree with TRBD1. The germline V gene has CDR1 MDHEN and CDR2 SYDVKM. The CDR3 has 16 residues. V dropped 5 bases and J dropped 0; count of bases not matched to a gene: 7. The CDR3: CASSNPTGHSNQPQHF. CDR3 nucleotide sequence: TGTGCCAGCAGTAACCCGACAGGGCATAGCAATCAGCCCCAGCATTTT.

The CDR3 sequence is CASSLVTTGGSYEQYF. The CDR3 nucleotides are TGTGCCAGCAGCTTAGTGACCACAGGGGGCTCCTACGAGCAGTACTTC. The V call is TRBV7-8, the J call TRBJ2-7; TRBD1 agrees at 8 bases. This CDR3 spans 16 amino acids. The trim removed 1 base at V and 0 bases at J, leaving 5 bases unmatched. Per germline, CDR1 SGHVS and CDR2 FQNEAQ.

The V call is TRBV7-8, the J call TRBJ2-7, with 8 positions matching TRBD2. From germline, CDR1 is SGHVS and CDR2 FQNEAQ. The CDR3 consists of 17 residues. Trimming removed 5 bases from V and 2 bases from J; junction bases left unmatched: 14. CDR3 sequence reads: CASSPYPKRGRAYEQYF. The CDR3 DNA follows: TGTGCCAGCAGCCCATATCCCAAGCGGGGGAGAGCCTACGAGCAGTACTTC. The variable domain in full, completed from reference TRBV7-8 and TRBJ2-7, reads GAGVSQSPRYKVAKRGQDVALRCDPISGHVSLFWYQQALGQGPEFLTYFQNEAQLDKSGLPSDRFFAERPEGSVSTLKIQRTQQEDSAVYLCASSPYPKRGRAYEQYFGPGTRLTVT.

The J gene is TRBJ2-2, the V gene TRBV5-1, with TRBD1 matching over 10 bases. Germline V gives CDR1 SGHRS, CDR2 YFSETQ. Trimming removed 4 bases from V and 5 bases from J; junction bases left unmatched: 8. The CDR3 extends over 16 amino acids. Here the CDR3 DNA reads TGCGCCAGCAGCAACTCGACAGGGGGCAGGACCGGGGAGCTGTTTTTT. Encoded protein: CASSNSTGGRTGELFF.

This chain connects TRBV30 to TRBJ2-1; 8 bases agree with TRBD1. The CDR3 sequence is 14 residues long. Germline lookup yields CDR1 GTSNPN and CDR2 SVGIG (reference sequence). The V gene end was trimmed by 3 bases and the J gene end by 8 bases; junction bases not matched to a gene: 9. CDR3 loop: CAWRVPGGTDEQFF. The CDR3 coding sequence is TGTGCCTGGAGGGTACCAGGGGGCACGGATGAGCAGTTCTTC.

The chain uses TRBV27 and TRBJ2-1, with 9 bases lining up with TRBD1. The CDR3 contains 16 residues. Germline CDR1 is MNHEY and CDR2 is SMNVEV (reference sequence). Trimming at V came to 5 bases and at J to 0 bases, leaving 5 bases not matched to a gene. This CDR3 is CASSRTGASSYNEQFF. DNA of the CDR3: TGTGCCAGCAGTAGGACAGGGGCTAGCTCCTACAATGAGCAGTTCTTC.

The V call is TRBV19, the J call TRBJ2-7, with no clear D. Germline loops: CDR1 LNHDA, CDR2 SQIVND (reference sequence). Trimming stripped 5 bases from V and 3 bases from J, with 11 bases between. The CDR3 has 13 residues. The CDR3 region has the DNA TGTGCCAGTAGTCCAATGAACAACTACGAGCAGTACTTC. Its translation is CASSPMNNYEQYF. Full variable domain (rest looked up from reference TRBV19 and TRBJ2-7): DGGITQSPKYLFRKEGQNVTLSCEQNLNHDAMYWYRQDPGQGLRLIYYSQIVNDFQKGDIAEGYSVSREKKESFPLTVTSAQKNPTAFYLCASSPMNNYEQYFGPGTRLTVT.

The chain links TRBV24-1 to TRBJ2-1; 13 bases line up with TRBD2. The CDR3 covers 15 residues. V lost 5 bases and J lost 7; bases outside the gene matches: 4. CDR1 KGHDR and CDR2 SFDVKD come from the germline V gene. CDR3 sequence reads: CATSGRTSGSNEQFF. The CDR3, as DNA: TGTGCCACCAGTGGTCGGACTAGCGGGAGTAATGAGCAGTTCTTC.

This chain joins TRBV4-1 and TRBJ2-7; TRBD1 is a possible D gene (5 bases). Trimming took off 1 base at V and 3 bases at J, with 13 bases between the two ends. The CDR3 loop spans 15 amino acids. Germline V gives CDR1 MGHRA, CDR2 YSYEKL. CDR3 sequence: CASSQVIQASYEQYF. The DNA of the CDR3 is TGCGCCAGCAGCCAAGTAATACAGGCGAGCTACGAGCAGTACTTC.

A single count supports this clone. The V call is TRBV10-2, the J call TRBJ1-6; 8 nucleotides line up with TRBD1. The CDR3 is 16 residues long. J lost 7 bases, V lost 5 bases, and 10 bases had no gene match. CDR1 is WSHSY, CDR2 SAAADI, per germline. CDR3 DNA: TGCGCCAGCAGTCACTCACCGGGACAGGTGAATTCACCCCTCCACTTT. Amino acid sequence: CASSHSPGQVNSPLHF.

The chain couples TRBV11-2 to TRBJ1-4; D not resolved. Germline loops: CDR1 SGHAT, CDR2 FQNNGV. The V and J ends lost 0 bases and 1 base respectively, with 6 bases between them. This CDR3 has 15 amino acids. The CDR3 nucleotides are TGTGCCAGCAGCTTAGAAGGAGGAACTAATGAAAAACTGTTTTTT. Residues: CASSLEGGTNEKLFF.